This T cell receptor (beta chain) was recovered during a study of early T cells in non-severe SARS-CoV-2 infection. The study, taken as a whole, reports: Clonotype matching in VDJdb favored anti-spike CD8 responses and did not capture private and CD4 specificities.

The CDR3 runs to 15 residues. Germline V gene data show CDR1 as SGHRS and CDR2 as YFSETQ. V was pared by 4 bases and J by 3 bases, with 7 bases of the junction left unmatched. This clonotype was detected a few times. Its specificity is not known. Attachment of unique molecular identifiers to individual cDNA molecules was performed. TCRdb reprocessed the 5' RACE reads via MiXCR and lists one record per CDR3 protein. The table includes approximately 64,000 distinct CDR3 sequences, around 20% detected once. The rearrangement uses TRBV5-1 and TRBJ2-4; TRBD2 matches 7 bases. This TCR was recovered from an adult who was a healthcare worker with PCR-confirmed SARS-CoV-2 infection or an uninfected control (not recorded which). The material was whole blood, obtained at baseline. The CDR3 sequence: CASSPRGYGKNIQYF. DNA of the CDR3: TGCGCCAGCAGCCCGCGGGGGTACGGCAAAAACATTCAGTACTTC.